This TCR beta chain stems from a study of blood T cell repertoires in COVID-19. Authors' processing steps: The assay estimated nucleated cells by amplifying reference gene primers. Generated by immunoSEQ multiplex PCR, the TCRdb table keeps only in-frame clones and is missing some. V, J and clone size are those of that table, while D and trimming were read from the DNA. The sample shows about 250,000 clones, 70% to 90% of them seen only once. Researchers sorted participants into cohorts using their self-reported clinical history. The sample consisted of PBMCs or T cells enriched from blood (not recorded which). This TCR derives from a man aged 40-49 years who had recovered from COVID-19.

CDR3 residues: CASRTTGGKSSYEQYF. Here the CDR3 DNA reads TGTGCCAGTAGAACTACAGGGGGCAAATCATCCTACGAGCAGTACTTC. This chain connects TRBV19 to TRBJ2-7, with 9 bases lining up with TRBD1. The CDR3 runs 16 residues. The junction had 10 bases not matched to a gene; V was cut back by 6 bases and J by 1 base. Germline loops: CDR1 LNHDA, CDR2 SQIVND (reference sequence).